This T cell receptor (beta chain) was sequenced for a study of cytomegalovirus exposure and HLA in healthy donors. For this clone: The antigen is not known.

Germline V gene sequence: CDR1 SNHLY, CDR2 FYNNEI. This CDR3 region has 10 residues. Trimming shortened V by 8 bases and J by 3 bases, and 3 bases separated the two germline ends. Study-level findings and limits: TCR sequences were mostly rare, though some public TCRs occurred in many donors.

Method: immunoSEQ multiplex PCR; TCRdb's copy keeps in-frame clones and lacks some. The profile shows roughly 300,000 clones, 70% to 90% of them singletons. This receptor was taken from a woman under 30 in good health and CMV-seronegative. This chain connects TRBV2 to TRBJ2-3; no reliable D call. The sample was PBMCs. The CDR3 region is CASSTDTQYF. The CDR3, as DNA: TGTGCCAGCTCGACAGATACGCAGTATTTT.